This T cell receptor beta chain derives from a study of blood T cell repertoires in COVID-19. This clone has more than one count but fewer than ten. V gave up 5 bases and J gave up 0 bases, with 14 bases separating them. The CDR3 runs to 17 residues. Germline V CDR1 and CDR2: SGHTA, FQGNSA. Sequenced by immunoSEQ multiplex PCR; TCRdb stores in-frame clones only, minus some. The table has about 320,000 clones, around 90% seen once; the top ten hold around 9%. This clonotype originated in a woman younger than 35 who had recovered from COVID-19. The sequenced sample consisted of PBMCs or T cells enriched from blood (not recorded which). J is TRBJ1-6 and V is TRBV7-2; D ambiguous. In DNA form, the CDR3 reads TGTGCCAGCAGCCCGGGAGGCGGCCACTCCTATAATTCACCCCTCCACTTT. Residues: CASSPGGGHSYNSPLHF.